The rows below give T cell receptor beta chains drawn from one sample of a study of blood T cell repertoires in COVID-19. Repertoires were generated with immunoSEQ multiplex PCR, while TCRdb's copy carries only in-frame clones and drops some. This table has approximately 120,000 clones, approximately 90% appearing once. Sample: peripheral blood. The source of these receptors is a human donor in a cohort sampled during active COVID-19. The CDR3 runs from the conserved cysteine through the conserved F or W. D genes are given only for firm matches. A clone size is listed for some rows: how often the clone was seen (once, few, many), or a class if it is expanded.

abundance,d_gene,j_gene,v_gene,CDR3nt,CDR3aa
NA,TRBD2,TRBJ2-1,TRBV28,TGTGCCAGCAGTCTAAGGGGACTAGCGGGAGTGAAGGGTGAGCAGTTCTTC,CASSLRGLAGVKGEQFF
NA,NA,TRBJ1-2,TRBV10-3,TGTGCCATCAGTGAATATACCGGGTTGGGTGGCTACACCTTC,CAISEYTGLGGYTF
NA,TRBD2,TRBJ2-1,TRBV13,TGTGCAGCGGGAGAAAGCTCCTACAATGAGCAGTTCTTC,CAAGESSYNEQFF
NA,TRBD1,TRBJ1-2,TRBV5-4,TGTGCCAGCAACAGGGGGCAGGGCTATGGCTACACCTTC,CASNRGQGYGYTF
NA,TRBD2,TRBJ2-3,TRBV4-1,TGCGCCAGCAGCCAAGAGAGCGGGAGGTCTGCAACAGATACGCAGTATTTT,CASSQESGRSATDTQYF
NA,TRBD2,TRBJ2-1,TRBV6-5,TGTGCCAGCAGGCTGACTAGCGGGACATACAATGAGCAGTTCTTC,CASRLTSGTYNEQFF
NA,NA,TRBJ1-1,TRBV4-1,TGCGCCAGCAGGGGCGGGGGTGCTGAAGCTTTCTTT,CASRGGGAEAFF
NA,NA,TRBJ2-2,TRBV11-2,TGTGCCAGCAGTCGTCCGAGCGGTTACACCGGGGAGCTGTTTTTT,CASSRPSGYTGELFF
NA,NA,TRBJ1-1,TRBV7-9,TGTGCCAGCAGCTTCTCGGACAGCCCCGGTGGGGCCACTGAAGCTTTCTTT,CASSFSDSPGGATEAFF
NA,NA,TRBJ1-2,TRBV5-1,TGCGCCAGCAGCCTGAATCATGGGGAGGTCGGCTACACCTTC,CASSLNHGEVGYTF
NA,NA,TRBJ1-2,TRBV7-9,TGTGCCAGCAGTCAGGACATAACTAACTATGGCTACACCTTC,CASSQDITNYGYTF
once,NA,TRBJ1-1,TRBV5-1,TGCGCCAGCAGTAATGACAGCCCCACTGAAGCTTTCTTT,CASSNDSPTEAFF
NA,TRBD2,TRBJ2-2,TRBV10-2,TGCGCCAGCAGGCTAGCGGGAGGGCCGGTCACCGGGGAGCTGTTTTTT,CASRLAGGPVTGELFF
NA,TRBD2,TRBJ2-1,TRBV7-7,TGTGCTAGCAGCTTAGCCGGCGGGGGGGAATACAATGAGCAGTTCTTC,CASSLAGGGEYNEQFF
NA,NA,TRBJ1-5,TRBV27,TGTAATAGGGTTTATGGGGGGGCGAGCAATCAGCCCCAGCATTTT,CNRVYGGASNQPQHF
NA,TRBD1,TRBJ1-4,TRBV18,TGTGCCAGCTCACCCTCCGGGACAGGGTTGTTTTTT,CASSPSGTGLFF
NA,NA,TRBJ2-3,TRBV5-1,TGCGCCAGCAGCTTGGGGGGCCGTTCTAGCACAGATACGCAGTATTTT,CASSLGGRSSTDTQYF
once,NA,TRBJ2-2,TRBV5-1,TGCGCCAGCAGCTTGGGGACTACCAACACCGGGGAGCTGTTTTTT,CASSLGTTNTGELFF
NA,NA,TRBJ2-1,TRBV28,TGTGCCAGCAGTTTAGACGGGAGCTCCTACAATGAGCAGTTCTTC,CASSLDGSSYNEQFF
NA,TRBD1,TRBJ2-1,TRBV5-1,TGCGCCAGCAGCTTGTCCCGGGACAGGGGCGGTGAGCAGTTCTTC,CASSLSRDRGGEQFF